Listed below are T cell receptor beta chains from one sample, sequenced in a study of T cells after somatic rescue of genetic block. TCRdb's copy holds only in-frame clones and misses some; the assay was immunoSEQ multiplex PCR. The top ten hold around 2.8% of the sample, which has around 67,000 clones, approximately 90% seen once. The sample was peripheral blood mononuclear cells (PBMCs). The receptors were sampled from a man aged 25-45 years. The conserved cysteine and the conserved F or W are not part of the CDR3 here. Fields, in order: V gene, J gene, CDR3 protein.

V gene: TRBV6-6
J gene: TRBJ2-7
CDR3 protein: ASSYGRSSYEQY

V gene: TRBV27
J gene: TRBJ2-3
CDR3 protein: ASSFGRMQY

V gene: TRBV6-6
J gene: TRBJ1-3
CDR3 protein: ASSGDVDTIY

V gene: TRBV9
J gene: TRBJ1-6
CDR3 protein: ASSVVGAGSPLH

V gene: TRBV7-6
J gene: TRBJ2-2
CDR3 protein: ASSGTGANTGELF

V gene: TRBV7-9
J gene: TRBJ2-2
CDR3 protein: ASSLPEREAGELF

V gene: TRBV5-4
J gene: TRBJ2-6
CDR3 protein: ASSLEGSGANVLT

V gene: TRBV5-1
J gene: TRBJ2-3
CDR3 protein: ASSLVGGATDTQY

V gene: TRBV7-3
J gene: TRBJ1-2
CDR3 protein: ASSPGVNYGYT

V gene: TRBV5-1
J gene: TRBJ2-1
CDR3 protein: ASSSGAAVSPQGEQF

V gene: TRBV29-1
J gene: TRBJ2-7
CDR3 protein: SVEESYEQY

V gene: TRBV30
J gene: TRBJ1-1
CDR3 protein: AWSTGQSYTEAF

V gene: TRBV19
J gene: TRBJ2-6
CDR3 protein: ASSIIRDRGPGANVLT

V gene: TRBV28
J gene: TRBJ2-7
CDR3 protein: ASSLYGTGFSYEQY

V gene: TRBV28
J gene: TRBJ2-3
CDR3 protein: ASSPPHLPTDTQY

V gene: TRBV19
J gene: TRBJ1-3
CDR3 protein: ASSRTGSDTIY

V gene: TRBV13
J gene: TRBJ2-7
CDR3 protein: ASSLKNSDFKQY